The rows below give T cell receptor beta chains drawn from one sample of a study of cytomegalovirus exposure and HLA in healthy donors. Data came from immunoSEQ multiplex PCR; TCRdb stores just in-frame clones and leaves some out. The table lists about 82,000 clones, roughly 96% of them singletons. Specimen: PBMCs. These receptors all stem from a woman aged 18 to 35 in good health and CMV-seronegative. The CDR3 runs from the conserved cysteine through the conserved F or W. D genes are given only for firm matches. Clone size is not always given. Where it is, it says once, few, many or a class for expanded clones.

CDR3aa: CSVEKPPVTQYF
CDR3nt: TGCAGCGTTGAAAAACCCCCGGTGACCCAGTACTTC
j_gene: TRBJ2-5
d_gene: .
abundance: .
v_gene: TRBV29-1

CDR3aa: CASSSGTGSGEQYF
CDR3nt: TGTGCCAGCAGCTCCGGGACAGGGTCTGGTGAGCAGTACTTC
j_gene: TRBJ2-7
d_gene: TRBD1
abundance: once
v_gene: TRBV7-2

CDR3aa: CASRTTGRSYYEQYF
CDR3nt: TGTGCCAGCAGAACTACGGGTCGCTCCTACTACGAGCAGTACTTC
j_gene: TRBJ2-7
d_gene: .
abundance: .
v_gene: TRBV7-8

CDR3aa: CATQGRGLDTQYF
CDR3nt: TGCGCCACCCAGGGTAGGGGTCTTGATACGCAGTATTTT
j_gene: TRBJ2-3
d_gene: .
abundance: .
v_gene: TRBV10-1

CDR3aa: CASSQAYPRESGNTIYF
CDR3nt: TGCGCCAGCAGCCAAGCATACCCCCGAGAGAGTGGAAACACCATATATTTT
j_gene: TRBJ1-3
d_gene: .
abundance: .
v_gene: TRBV4-1

CDR3aa: CASKSQGAYTEAFF
CDR3nt: TGTGCCAGCAAGAGTCAGGGGGCCTACACTGAAGCTTTCTTT
j_gene: TRBJ1-1
d_gene: TRBD1
abundance: .
v_gene: TRBV28

CDR3aa: CASSYSGDRNEAFF
CDR3nt: TGTGCCAGCAGTTACTCGGGGGACAGGAATGAAGCTTTCTTT
j_gene: TRBJ1-1
d_gene: TRBD1
abundance: .
v_gene: TRBV6-6

CDR3aa: CASSPSRERPNTEAFF
CDR3nt: TGTGCCAGCAGTCCGTCGCGGGAGCGGCCGAACACTGAAGCTTTCTTT
j_gene: TRBJ1-1
d_gene: .
abundance: .
v_gene: TRBV7-9

CDR3aa: CASSEREDYYGYTF
CDR3nt: TGTGCCAGTAGTGAGCGGGAGGATTACTATGGCTACACCTTC
j_gene: TRBJ1-2
d_gene: .
abundance: .
v_gene: TRBV19

CDR3aa: CASSFGTSDTDTQYF
CDR3nt: TGTGCCAGCAGCTTCGGGACTAGCGACACAGATACGCAGTATTTT
j_gene: TRBJ2-3
d_gene: TRBD2
abundance: .
v_gene: TRBV5-8

CDR3aa: CASSLLAGVGTQYF
CDR3nt: TGTGCCAGTAGTTTGCTAGCGGGAGTGGGGACGCAGTATTTT
j_gene: TRBJ2-3
d_gene: TRBD2
abundance: .
v_gene: TRBV19

CDR3aa: CASSPQGNEQFF
CDR3nt: TGCGCCAGCAGCCCACAGGGGAATGAGCAGTTCTTC
j_gene: TRBJ2-1
d_gene: TRBD1
abundance: .
v_gene: TRBV5-1

CDR3aa: CASSRTGTGGGNQPQHF
CDR3nt: TGTGCCAGCAGCCGAACCGGGACAGGGGGCGGCAATCAGCCCCAGCATTTT
j_gene: TRBJ1-5
d_gene: TRBD1
abundance: .
v_gene: TRBV28

CDR3aa: CASSVGILDTDTQYF
CDR3nt: TGTGCCAGCAGCGTAGGTATACTAGACACAGATACGCAGTATTTT
j_gene: TRBJ2-3
d_gene: .
abundance: once
v_gene: TRBV9

CDR3aa: CASTIGAGGYNEQFF
CDR3nt: TGTGCCAGCACCATTGGGGCAGGGGGATACAATGAGCAGTTCTTC
j_gene: TRBJ2-1
d_gene: TRBD1
abundance: .
v_gene: TRBV11-2

CDR3aa: CSVEAARVGNEQFF
CDR3nt: TGCAGCGTTGAAGCGGCCAGGGTGGGCAATGAGCAGTTCTTC
j_gene: TRBJ2-1
d_gene: .
abundance: .
v_gene: TRBV29-1

CDR3aa: CATGQTFANTGELFF
CDR3nt: TGTGCCACTGGACAGACGTTCGCGAACACCGGGGAGCTGTTTTTT
j_gene: TRBJ2-2
d_gene: .
abundance: .
v_gene: TRBV18

CDR3aa: CASSPGTSGARYEQYF
CDR3nt: TGCGCCAGCAGCCCGGGGACTAGCGGGGCGAGATACGAGCAGTACTTC
j_gene: TRBJ2-7
d_gene: TRBD2
abundance: few
v_gene: TRBV4-3

CDR3aa: CASSQSVGVRTDTQYF
CDR3nt: TGTGCCAGCAGCCAATCGGTGGGAGTAAGGACAGATACGCAGTATTTT
j_gene: TRBJ2-3
d_gene: .
abundance: .
v_gene: TRBV16

CDR3aa: CASSDRVVGNYGYTF
CDR3nt: TGTGCCAGCAGTGACAGGGTTGTGGGGAACTATGGCTACACCTTC
j_gene: TRBJ1-2
d_gene: TRBD1
abundance: .
v_gene: TRBV27

CDR3aa: CASSQEIQGPETQYF
CDR3nt: TGCGCCAGCAGCCAAGAAATACAGGGTCCAGAGACCCAGTACTTC
j_gene: TRBJ2-5
d_gene: .
abundance: once
v_gene: TRBV4-3

CDR3aa: CASTHWGGTDTQYF
CDR3nt: TGTGCCAGCACTCATTGGGGGGGCACAGATACGCAGTATTTT
j_gene: TRBJ2-3
d_gene: .
abundance: .
v_gene: TRBV27

CDR3aa: CASSPGLGAYEQYF
CDR3nt: TGTGCCAGCTCACCGGGTCTAGGGGCCTACGAGCAGTACTTC
j_gene: TRBJ2-7
d_gene: .
abundance: .
v_gene: TRBV18

CDR3aa: CASSSGDRGHEQYF
CDR3nt: TGCGCCAGCAGCTCGGGGGACAGGGGACACGAGCAGTACTTC
j_gene: TRBJ2-7
d_gene: TRBD1
abundance: .
v_gene: TRBV5-1

CDR3aa: CASRRSGYEQYF
CDR3nt: TGTGCCAGCAGGCGTTCAGGGTACGAGCAGTACTTC
j_gene: TRBJ2-7
d_gene: .
abundance: once
v_gene: TRBV6-5

CDR3aa: CASSPRRTGSYEQYF
CDR3nt: TGTGCCAGCAGCCCCCGGAGAACGGGATCCTACGAGCAGTACTTC
j_gene: TRBJ2-7
d_gene: .
abundance: .
v_gene: TRBV7-2

CDR3aa: CAISEQPRSINTEAFF
CDR3nt: TGTGCCATCAGTGAACAGCCGCGTTCCATCAACACTGAAGCTTTCTTT
j_gene: TRBJ1-1
d_gene: .
abundance: .
v_gene: TRBV10-3

CDR3aa: CASSRRDHEQYF
CDR3nt: TGTGCCAGCAGTAGGAGGGACCACGAGCAGTACTTC
j_gene: TRBJ2-7
d_gene: .
abundance: once
v_gene: TRBV28

CDR3aa: CASSEGRRVGNTIYF
CDR3nt: TGTGCCAGCAGTGAAGGGAGGAGGGTGGGAAACACCATATATTTT
j_gene: TRBJ1-3
d_gene: .
abundance: .
v_gene: TRBV6-1

CDR3aa: CASSAATGGPDTGELFF
CDR3nt: TGTGCCAGCAGTGCGGCAACGGGAGGGCCGGACACCGGGGAGCTGTTTTTT
j_gene: TRBJ2-2
d_gene: TRBD2
abundance: .
v_gene: TRBV25-1

CDR3aa: CASSLRVVGHLNQPQHF
CDR3nt: TGTGCCAGCAGCTTAAGGGTGGTAGGACACCTCAATCAGCCCCAGCATTTT
j_gene: TRBJ1-5
d_gene: .
abundance: .
v_gene: TRBV7-6

CDR3aa: CASSLGTGATNYGYTF
CDR3nt: TGTGCCAGCAGCTTGGGGACAGGGGCGACTAACTATGGCTACACCTTC
j_gene: TRBJ1-2
d_gene: TRBD1
abundance: .
v_gene: TRBV7-6

CDR3aa: CASVDRGMINQPQHF
CDR3nt: TGTGCCAGCGTAGACAGGGGGATGATCAATCAGCCCCAGCATTTT
j_gene: TRBJ1-5
d_gene: TRBD1
abundance: .
v_gene: TRBV6-1

CDR3aa: CASSYSRQGMSEQFF
CDR3nt: TGTGCCAGCAGTTACTCGAGGCAGGGGATGAGTGAGCAGTTCTTC
j_gene: TRBJ2-1
d_gene: .
abundance: .
v_gene: TRBV6-5

CDR3aa: CASSPQPGSGTGELFF
CDR3nt: TGTGCCAGCAGCCCCCAGCCGGGGAGCGGCACCGGGGAGCTGTTTTTT
j_gene: TRBJ2-2
d_gene: .
abundance: .
v_gene: TRBV7-9

CDR3aa: CASSEDGRRTEAFF
CDR3nt: TGTGCCAGCAGTGAAGACGGCAGGAGGACTGAAGCTTTCTTT
j_gene: TRBJ1-1
d_gene: .
abundance: once
v_gene: TRBV6-1

CDR3aa: CASSLQGASYNEQFF
CDR3nt: TGCGCCAGCAGTCTACAGGGGGCGTCCTACAATGAGCAGTTCTTC
j_gene: TRBJ2-1
d_gene: TRBD1
abundance: .
v_gene: TRBV5-1

CDR3aa: CASSVSGRTSTDTQYF
CDR3nt: TGTGCCAGCAGCGTCAGCGGGAGGACTAGCACAGATACGCAGTATTTT
j_gene: TRBJ2-3
d_gene: TRBD2
abundance: .
v_gene: TRBV9